This T cell receptor beta chain was found in a study of blood T cell repertoires in COVID-19. Study overall: Whether acute or convalescent, the COVID-19 samples came from the United States, Italy and Spain. Nucleic acid was either cDNA or gDNA, and it came from T cells, B-cell-depleted T cells, or PBMCs.

With 0 bases clipped from V and 6 bases from J, the junction kept 7 bases outside the gene matches. CDR3 length: 15 amino acids. Per the germline V gene, CDR1 is MNHNY and CDR2 is SVGAGI (reference sequence). Authors' processing steps: How many nucleated cells were present was estimated from reference gene primer amplification. The data were produced by immunoSEQ multiplex PCR, yet TCRdb's version contains in-frame clones alone and is incomplete. V and J calls and clone size follow that table, whereas D and trimming were derived from the DNA. The table includes roughly 90,000 clones, around 85% detected once.

The source material was peripheral blood. This chain links TRBV6-6 with TRBJ1-1; 7 positions match TRBD1. The receptor was derived from a woman aged 80 or over with active or convalescent COVID-19. This chain's CDR3 is CASSYSEGAIAEAFF. CDR3 nucleotides: TGTGCCAGCAGTTACTCGGAGGGGGCTATCGCTGAAGCTTTCTTT.